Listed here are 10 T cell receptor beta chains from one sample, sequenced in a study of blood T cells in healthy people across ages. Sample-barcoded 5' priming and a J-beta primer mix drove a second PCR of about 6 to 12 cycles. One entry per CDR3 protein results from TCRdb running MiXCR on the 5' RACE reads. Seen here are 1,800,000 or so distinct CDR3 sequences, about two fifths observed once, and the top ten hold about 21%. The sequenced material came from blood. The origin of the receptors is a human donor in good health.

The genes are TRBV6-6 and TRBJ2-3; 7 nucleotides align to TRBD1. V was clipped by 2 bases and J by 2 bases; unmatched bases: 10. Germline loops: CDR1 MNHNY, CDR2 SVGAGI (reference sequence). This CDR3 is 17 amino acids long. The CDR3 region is CASSYGFSGQSTDTQYF. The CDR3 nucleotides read TGTGCCAGCAGTTACGGCTTTTCGGGACAGTCCACAGATACGCAGTATTTT.

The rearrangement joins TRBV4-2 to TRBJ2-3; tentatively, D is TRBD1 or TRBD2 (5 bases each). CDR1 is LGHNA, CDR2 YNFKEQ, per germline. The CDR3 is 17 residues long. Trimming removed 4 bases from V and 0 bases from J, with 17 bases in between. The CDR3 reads CASSPQIQDFSTDTQYF. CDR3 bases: TGTGCCAGCAGCCCCCAGATACAGGACTTCAGCACAGATACGCAGTATTTT.

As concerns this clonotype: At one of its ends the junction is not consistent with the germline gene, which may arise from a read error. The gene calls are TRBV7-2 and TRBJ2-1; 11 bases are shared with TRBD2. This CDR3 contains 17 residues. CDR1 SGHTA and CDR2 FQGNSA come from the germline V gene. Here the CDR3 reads CASSLKLSGGAYSEQFF. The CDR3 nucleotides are TGTGCCAGCAGTTTAAAGCTTAGCGGGGGGGCCTACAGTGAGCAGTTCTTC.

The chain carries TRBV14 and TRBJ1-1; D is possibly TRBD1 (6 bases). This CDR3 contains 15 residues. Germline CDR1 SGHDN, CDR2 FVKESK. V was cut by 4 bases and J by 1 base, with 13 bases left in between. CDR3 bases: TGTGCCAGCAGCCCCCGACAGGCACCGAACACTGAAGCTTTCTTT. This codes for CASSPRQAPNTEAFF.

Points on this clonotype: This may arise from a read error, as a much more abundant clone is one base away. The CDR3 loop reads CSVAPAGGSYNEQYF. CDR3 nucleotide sequence: TGCAGCGTCGCCCCAGCGGGGGGCTCCTACAATGAGCAGTACTTC. This chain joins TRBV29-1 and TRBJ2-1, with TRBD2 identical over 9 bases. TRBJ2-7 explains the end of the DNA better; the J call may be wrong. CDR1 and CDR2 from the germline V gene are SQVTM and ANQGSEA. The CDR3 length is 15 residues.

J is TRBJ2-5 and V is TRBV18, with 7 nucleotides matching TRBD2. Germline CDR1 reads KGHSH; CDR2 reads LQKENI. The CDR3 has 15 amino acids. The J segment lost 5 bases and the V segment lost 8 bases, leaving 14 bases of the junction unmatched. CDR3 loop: CASTRGVILEETQYF. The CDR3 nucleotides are TGTGCCAGCACCCGGGGGGTTATATTGGAGGAGACCCAGTACTTC.

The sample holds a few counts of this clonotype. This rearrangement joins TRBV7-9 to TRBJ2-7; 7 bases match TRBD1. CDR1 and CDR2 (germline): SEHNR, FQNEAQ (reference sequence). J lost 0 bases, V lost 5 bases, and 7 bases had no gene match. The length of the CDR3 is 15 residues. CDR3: CASSGDRPPSYEQYF. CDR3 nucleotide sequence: TGTGCCAGCAGCGGGGACAGACCGCCCTCCTACGAGCAGTACTTC.

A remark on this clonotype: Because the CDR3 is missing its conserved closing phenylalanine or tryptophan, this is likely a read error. CDR3 protein: CASRGGQGPYNEQFL. Here the CDR3 DNA reads TGTGCCAGCAGGGGGGGACAGGGTCCCTACAATGAGCAGTTCTTA. The chain couples TRBV12-3 or TRBV12-4 to TRBJ2-1; 9 positions match TRBD1. J gave up 2 bases and V 6 bases, and 5 bases lay outside the gene matches. There are 15 residues in the CDR3.

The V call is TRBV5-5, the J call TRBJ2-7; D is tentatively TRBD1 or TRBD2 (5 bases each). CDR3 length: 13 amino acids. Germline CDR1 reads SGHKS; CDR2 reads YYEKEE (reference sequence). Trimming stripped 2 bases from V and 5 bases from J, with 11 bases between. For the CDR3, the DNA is TGTGCCAGCAGCTTAGTGGGGGTTCACGAGCAGTACTTC. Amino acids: CASSLVGVHEQYF.

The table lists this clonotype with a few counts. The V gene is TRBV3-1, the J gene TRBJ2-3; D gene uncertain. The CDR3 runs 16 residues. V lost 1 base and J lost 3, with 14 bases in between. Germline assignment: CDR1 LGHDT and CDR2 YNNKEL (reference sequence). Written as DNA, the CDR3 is TGTGCCAGCAGCCAAGGGACCTTGGGATTAACAGATACGCAGTATTTT. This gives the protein CASSQGTLGLTDTQYF.